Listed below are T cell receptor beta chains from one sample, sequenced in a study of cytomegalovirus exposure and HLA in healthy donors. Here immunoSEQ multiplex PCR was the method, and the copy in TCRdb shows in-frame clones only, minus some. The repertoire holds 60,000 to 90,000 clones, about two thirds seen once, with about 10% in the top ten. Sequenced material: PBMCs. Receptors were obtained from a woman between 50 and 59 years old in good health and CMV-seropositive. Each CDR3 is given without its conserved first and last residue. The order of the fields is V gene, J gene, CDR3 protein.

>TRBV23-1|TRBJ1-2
ASSPRHRGPKDLNYGYT
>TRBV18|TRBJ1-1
ASSLVIARETEAF
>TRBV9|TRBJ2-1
ASSGLGTSGDNEQF
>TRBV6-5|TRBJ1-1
ASSPSGTQAF
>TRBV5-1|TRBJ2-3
ASTASGGSTDTQY
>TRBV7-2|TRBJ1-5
ASSPPGGGQPQH
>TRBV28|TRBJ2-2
ASSGQGEGTGELF
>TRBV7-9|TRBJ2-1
ASSLGGTGMYHEQF
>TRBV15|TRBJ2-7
ATSRDGVPGTYEQY
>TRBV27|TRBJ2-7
ASSLETGKGYEQY
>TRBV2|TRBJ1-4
ASKGFAEKLF
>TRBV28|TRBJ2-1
ASSFGQGPLNNEQF
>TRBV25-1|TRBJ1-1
ASKGVGTGENTEAF
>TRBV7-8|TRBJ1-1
ASSLATAGGNTEAF
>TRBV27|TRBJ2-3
ASSSLYTSGVPDTQY
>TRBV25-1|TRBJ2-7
ASRTDSPYEQY
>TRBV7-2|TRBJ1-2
ASSLERGGLGYT
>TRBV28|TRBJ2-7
ASSPASGSLYEQY
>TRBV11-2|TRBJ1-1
ASSLVPDSRGDAF
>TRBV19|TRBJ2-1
ASSILTGQGRNEQF
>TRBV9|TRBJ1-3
ASSLTASFGNTIY
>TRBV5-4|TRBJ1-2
ASSLAGGRGYT
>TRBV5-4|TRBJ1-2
ASSLATGSNYGYT
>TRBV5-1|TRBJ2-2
ASSLAGRRVGATGELF
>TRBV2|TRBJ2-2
ASSEDRGSVGSGELF
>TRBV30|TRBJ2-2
AWSALANTGELF
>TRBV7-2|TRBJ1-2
ASSSFPGDGYT
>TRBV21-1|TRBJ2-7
ASSKEGATGTSGPEKQY
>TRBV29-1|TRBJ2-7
SVESWATSGSYEQY
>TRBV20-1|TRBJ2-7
SAGTSSEQY
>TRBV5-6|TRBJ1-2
ASSPITGGHTLNYGYT
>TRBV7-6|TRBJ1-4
ASSSMGQGQNEKLF